The rows below give T cell receptor beta chains drawn from one sample of a study of control samples from healthy donors and cancer patients. Assay used: immunoSEQ multiplex PCR; TCRdb lists only in-frame clones, some missing. The table lists around 190,000 clones, approximately 90% of them singletons. Sequencing was carried out using blood. The source is a man younger than 45 in good health. CDR3s leave out the opening cysteine and the closing phenylalanine or tryptophan. The order of the fields is V gene, CDR3 length, J gene, CDR3 protein.

TRBV9	16	TRBJ2-7	ASSVDPALGGTIYEQY
TRBV5-5	13	TRBJ1-5	ASSLQGGSNQPQH
TRBV6-6	13	TRBJ1-5	ASRIQGTSNQPQH
TRBV7-9	13	TRBJ2-1	ASSTRFLSYNEQF
TRBV28	11	TRBJ2-7	ASRDRGPYEQY
TRBV19	11	TRBJ1-2	ASSKDRAHGYT
TRBV5-6	17	TRBJ1-2	ASSLGLQAAPTGSYGYT
TRBV10-2	13	TRBJ2-3	ASSETGLEGDTQY
TRBV5-1	10	TRBJ1-1	ASSLDPGKAF
TRBV12-3/TRBV12-4	11	TRBJ1-3	ASRVPSGNTIY
TRBV11-2	14	TRBJ2-2	ASSLRDRGNTGELF
TRBV19	12	TRBJ1-5	ASSMITGFQPQH
TRBV29-1	10	TRBJ1-4	SVVATNEKLF
TRBV5-1	11	TRBJ1-1	ASGLQGNTEAF
TRBV5-1	12	TRBJ2-3	ASGRATGADTQY
TRBV2	14	TRBJ1-1	ASTGRQETMNTEAF
TRBV19	9	TRBJ1-2	ATGTFLGYT
TRBV3-1/TRBV3-2	10	TRBJ1-2	ASSLQGGGYT
TRBV7-2	15	TRBJ1-5	ASSQGGKSHSNQPQH
TRBV6-5	12	TRBJ1-1	ASSYSDKNTEAF
TRBV9	12	TRBJ2-1	ASSVSSSYNEQF
TRBV5-6	10	TRBJ2-7	ASSLPPYEQY
TRBV27	12	TRBJ1-2	ASSSRQGAYGYT
TRBV11-2	13	TRBJ1-4	ASSQGTGFREKLF
TRBV10-3	12	TRBJ2-3	AISQRGDTDTQY
TRBV6-5	13	TRBJ2-3	ASSLRAGSTDTQY